The rows below give T cell receptor beta chains drawn from one sample of a study of T cells after yellow fever vaccination. TCRdb redid the calling of the 5' RACE reads with MiXCR, one entry per CDR3 protein. This sample has 400,000 or so distinct CDR3 sequences, with around 19% found just once. The source material was PBMCs, sampled before the yellow fever booster vaccination. These receptors came from a man between 18 and 29 years old who received the YFV17D yellow fever vaccine. Both conserved end residues are part of each CDR3. The order of the fields is clone size, V gene, J gene, D gene, CDR3 length, CDR3 protein, CDR3 DNA. The D gene is left open where the match is weak. Some rows mark clone size as missing; the rest say once, few, many or name a class of expanded clone.

few	TRBV7-9	TRBJ2-2	TRBD2	16	CASSLALSGGSGELFF	TGTGCCAGCAGCTTAGCGCTGAGCGGGGGCTCCGGGGAGCTGTTTTTT
-	TRBV5-1	TRBJ2-5	-	18	CASSLGVTGDSYQETQYF	TGCGCCAGCAGCTTGGGGGTGACAGGCGACTCTTACCAAGAGACCCAGTACTTC
-	TRBV29-1	TRBJ2-7	-	13	CSVAPGLIHEQYF	TGCAGCGTTGCCCCTGGACTAATCCACGAGCAGTACTTC
many	TRBV7-2	TRBJ1-2	-	13	CASSLAGESGYTF	TGTGCCAGCAGCTTAGCAGGGGAAAGCGGCTACACCTTC
few	TRBV20-1	TRBJ2-2	-	14	CSASLGVVSGELFF	TGCAGTGCTAGTCTGGGGGTCGTGTCCGGGGAGCTGTTTTTT
-	TRBV29-1	TRBJ1-1	-	11	CSVQGYTEAFF	TGCAGCGTACAGGGATACACTGAAGCTTTCTTT
few	TRBV7-8	TRBJ2-3	-	16	CASSVLGGTFTDTQYF	TGTGCCAGCAGCGTACTCGGCGGGACCTTCACAGATACGCAGTATTTT
many	TRBV7-2	TRBJ2-7	TRBD2	16	CASSITPPGAGGEQYF	TGTGCCAGCAGTATCACCCCGCCTGGGGCGGGGGGCGAGCAGTACTTC
-	TRBV20-1	TRBJ2-3	TRBD2	15	CSAPVLAESTDTQYF	TGCAGTGCCCCCGTACTAGCGGAAAGCACAGATACGCAGTATTTT
-	TRBV27	TRBJ2-7	-	12	CASWNRGYEQYF	TGTGCCAGCTGGAACCGGGGCTACGAGCAGTACTTC
few	TRBV4-3	TRBJ2-2	-	16	CASSQAGIAGTGELFF	TGCGCCAGCAGCCAAGCGGGAATAGCAGGCACCGGGGAGCTGTTTTTT
-	TRBV15	TRBJ1-6	-	14	CATRGGSYNSPLHF	TGTGCCACCAGGGGAGGCTCCTATAATTCACCCCTCCACTTT
few	TRBV5-1	TRBJ2-5	-	14	CASSLVPSQETQYF	TGCGCCAGCAGCTTGGTTCCGTCGCAAGAGACCCAGTACTTC
-	TRBV20-1	TRBJ1-4	-	14	CSYRVPATNEKLFF	TGCAGTTACAGGGTCCCAGCAACTAATGAAAAACTGTTTTTT
-	TRBV4-1	TRBJ2-2	TRBD2	16	CASSQDGLADTGELFF	TGCGCCAGCAGCCAAGATGGGCTAGCGGACACCGGGGAGCTGTTTTTT
-	TRBV20-1	TRBJ2-2	-	16	CSARDRRRFGTGELFF	TGCAGTGCTAGAGATCGTAGGCGCTTCGGCACCGGGGAGCTGTTTTTT
-	TRBV20-1	TRBJ1-3	-	13	CSARDIPGNTIYF	TGCAGTGCTAGAGATATCCCCGGAAACACCATATATTTT
-	TRBV18	TRBJ2-7	-	15	CASSRPGTFSYEQYF	TGTGCCAGCTCGCGTCCCGGGACATTCTCCTACGAGCAGTACTTC
-	TRBV28	TRBJ1-1	-	21	CASSWGVAVGHPPSLNTEAFF	TGTGCCAGCAGTTGGGGGGTTGCGGTGGGACATCCACCTTCGCTGAACACTGAAGCTTTCTTT
-	TRBV6-6	TRBJ1-2	-	16	CASSYSPDWVPYGYTF	TGTGCCAGCAGTTACTCACCGGATTGGGTCCCATATGGCTACACCTTC
-	TRBV10-2	TRBJ2-3	TRBD2	14	CASRLRGATDTQYF	TGCGCCAGCCGCCTGCGGGGGGCTACAGATACGCAGTATTTT
-	TRBV7-2	TRBJ2-3	-	17	CASSLDSGGGGTDTQYF	TGTGCCAGCAGCTTAGACTCTGGCGGGGGCGGCACAGATACGCAGTATTTT
-	TRBV29-1	TRBJ2-2	-	12	CSSWTDTGELFF	TGCAGCTCCTGGACAGACACCGGGGAGCTGTTTTTT
few	TRBV12-5	TRBJ1-5	-	19	CASGLVGGQISPSNQPQHF	TGTGCTAGTGGTTTGGTAGGAGGTCAGATCTCCCCAAGCAATCAGCCCCAGCATTTT
-	TRBV27	TRBJ1-5	-	13	CASSAGYPQPQHF	TGTGCCAGCAGCGCAGGGTACCCACAGCCCCAGCATTTT
-	TRBV10-3	TRBJ2-1	TRBD1	13	CAISESTGLREFF	TGTGCCATCAGTGAATCGACAGGGTTAAGAGAGTTCTTC